Listed below are T cell receptor beta chains from one sample, sequenced in a study of shared clonotypes between healthy human individuals. Here immunoSEQ multiplex PCR was the method, and the copy in TCRdb shows in-frame clones only, minus some. The sample includes around 1.4 million clones, about 98.5% seen only once; the top ten take roughly 0.36%. Sequenced input: naive CD4+ T cells sorted from blood. The source is a young man in good health. Each CDR3 is given with its conserved first and last residue. Fields, in order: clone size, V gene, J gene, CDR3 length, D gene, CDR3 protein, CDR3 DNA. A D gene is named only where the DNA matches it firmly. Size is stated for part of the rows, as once, few or many counts, or as a class when the clone is expanded.

>NA|TRBV15|TRBJ1-1|14|NA
CATRRPDRNTEAFF
TGTGCCACCAGGCGTCCCGACAGGAACACTGAAGCTTTCTTT
>NA|TRBV30|TRBJ2-7|13|TRBD2
CAWSPSGISEQYF
TGTGCCTGGAGTCCTAGCGGGATATCCGAGCAGTACTTC
>once|TRBV7-9|TRBJ2-2|17|TRBD2
CASSDRLAGDVPGELFF
TGTGCCAGCAGCGACAGACTAGCGGGAGACGTCCCCGGGGAGCTGTTTTTT
>NA|TRBV19|TRBJ2-7|15|TRBD2
CASSIQRGSSYEQYF
TGTGCCAGTAGTATCCAGCGGGGAAGCTCCTACGAGCAGTACTTC
>NA|TRBV5-1|TRBJ1-1|21|TRBD1
CASSLAEWFDRVRPMNTEAFF
TGCGCCAGCAGCTTGGCCGAATGGTTCGACAGGGTGAGGCCCATGAACACTGAAGCTTTCTTT
>once|TRBV10-3|TRBJ2-2|16|TRBD1
CAISLGQGPNTGELFF
TGTGCCATCAGCCTAGGACAGGGGCCGAACACCGGGGAGCTGTTTTTT
>NA|TRBV7-2|TRBJ1-5|14|NA
CASSNNGEYQPQHF
TGTGCCAGCAGCAATAACGGGGAGTATCAGCCCCAGCATTTT
>NA|TRBV6-5|TRBJ2-7|15|NA
CASSGRLGAAYEQYF
TGTGCAAGCAGTGGCCGACTGGGCGCGGCCTACGAGCAGTACTTC
>NA|TRBV7-2|TRBJ2-2|16|NA
CASSLVISRGTGELFF
TGTGCCAGCAGCTTAGTAATCTCCAGGGGCACCGGGGAGCTGTTTTTT
>NA|TRBV28|TRBJ2-7|16|TRBD1
CASTLGGNDRDYEQYF
TGTGCCAGCACCCTAGGTGGTAACGACAGGGACTACGAGCAGTACTTC
>NA|TRBV29-1|TRBJ2-1|14|NA
CSVIPRIAYNEQFF
TGCAGCGTTATCCCGCGGATTGCCTACAATGAGCAGTTCTTC
>NA|TRBV30|TRBJ2-4|15|NA
CAWAGTPIAKNIQYF
TGTGCCTGGGCCGGGACTCCAATAGCCAAAAACATTCAGTACTTC
>NA|TRBV18|TRBJ2-2|18|TRBD2
CASSPRGLAGEGAGELFF
TGTGCCAGCTCACCACGGGGACTAGCGGGAGAAGGAGCCGGGGAGCTGTTTTTT
>NA|TRBV7-9|TRBJ2-1|12|NA
CASSSRDNEQFF
TGTGCCAGCAGCTCGAGAGACAATGAGCAGTTCTTC
>NA|TRBV9|TRBJ2-6|16|NA
CASSVHRKTGANVLTF
TGTGCCAGCAGCGTACACCGTAAGACTGGGGCCAACGTCCTGACTTTC
>NA|TRBV5-4|TRBJ1-1|14|NA
CASSLGGGNTEAFF
TGTGCCAGCAGCTTGGGAGGGGGGAACACTGAAGCTTTCTTT
>NA|TRBV10-3|TRBJ2-7|13|NA
CAISAGVSNEQYF
TGTGCCATCAGTGCGGGAGTTTCCAACGAGCAGTACTTC
>NA|TRBV6-1|TRBJ1-2|13|TRBD1
CASSETGAIGYTF
TGTGCCAGCAGTGAAACAGGGGCTATTGGCTACACCTTC
>NA|TRBV6-4|TRBJ2-1|17|TRBD2
CASSDTLRLAGVNEQFF
TGTGCCAGCAGTGACACACTAAGACTAGCGGGAGTCAATGAGCAGTTCTTC
>NA|TRBV5-8|TRBJ1-1|14|NA
CASSLALRNTEAFF
TGTGCCAGCAGCTTGGCCCTTAGGAACACTGAAGCTTTCTTT
>NA|TRBV5-6|TRBJ1-5|13|NA
CASSPWGDQPQHF
TGTGCCAGCAGTCCATGGGGGGATCAGCCCCAGCATTTT
>NA|TRBV2|TRBJ2-7|14|NA
CASGPVERLYEQYF
TGTGCCAGCGGCCCGGTTGAAAGGCTATACGAGCAGTACTTC
>NA|TRBV29-1|TRBJ1-1|14|NA
CSVYLGRPNTEAFF
TGCAGCGTTTATCTGGGGCGACCGAACACTGAAGCTTTCTTT
>NA|TRBV2|TRBJ2-5|15|TRBD2
CASRGLAGGLETQYF
TGTGCCAGCAGGGGACTAGCGGGAGGGCTAGAGACCCAGTACTTC
>NA|TRBV7-9|TRBJ2-7|12|NA
CASSLARYEQYF
TGTGCCAGCAGCTTAGCGAGGTACGAGCAGTACTTC
>NA|TRBV7-2|TRBJ2-1|14|TRBD1
CASSSRTGGYEQFF
TGTGCCAGCAGCTCTCGGACAGGGGGCTACGAGCAGTTCTTC
>NA|TRBV11-2|TRBJ2-7|16|TRBD1
CASRNPWTGTPYEQYF
TGTGCCAGCAGAAATCCCTGGACAGGGACTCCCTACGAGCAGTACTTC